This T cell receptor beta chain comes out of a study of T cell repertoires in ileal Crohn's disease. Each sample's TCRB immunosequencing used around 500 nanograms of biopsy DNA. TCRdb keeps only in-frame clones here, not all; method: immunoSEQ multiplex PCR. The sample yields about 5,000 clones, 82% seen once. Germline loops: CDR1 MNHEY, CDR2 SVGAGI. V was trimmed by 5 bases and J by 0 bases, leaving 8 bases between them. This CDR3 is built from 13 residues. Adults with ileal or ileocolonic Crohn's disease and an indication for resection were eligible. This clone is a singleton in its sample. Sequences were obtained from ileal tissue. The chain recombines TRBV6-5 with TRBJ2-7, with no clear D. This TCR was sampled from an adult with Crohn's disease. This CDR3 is CASSRGFSYEQYF. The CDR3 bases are TGTGCCAGCAGTCGCGGCTTCTCCTACGAGCAGTACTTC.